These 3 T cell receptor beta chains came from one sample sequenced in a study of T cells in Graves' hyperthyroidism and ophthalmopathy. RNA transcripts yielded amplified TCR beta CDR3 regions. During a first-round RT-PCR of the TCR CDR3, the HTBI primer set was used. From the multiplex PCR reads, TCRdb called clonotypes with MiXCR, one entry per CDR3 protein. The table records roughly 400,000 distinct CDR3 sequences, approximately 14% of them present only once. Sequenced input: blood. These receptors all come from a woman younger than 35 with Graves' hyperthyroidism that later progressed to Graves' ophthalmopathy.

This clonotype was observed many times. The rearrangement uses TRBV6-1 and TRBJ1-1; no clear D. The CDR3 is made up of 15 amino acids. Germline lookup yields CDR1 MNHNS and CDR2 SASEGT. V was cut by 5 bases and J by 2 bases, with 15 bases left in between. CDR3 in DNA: TGTGCCAGCAGTAGCAGTGGAAGGCTAAACACTGAAGCTTTCTTT. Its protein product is CASSSSGRLNTEAFF.

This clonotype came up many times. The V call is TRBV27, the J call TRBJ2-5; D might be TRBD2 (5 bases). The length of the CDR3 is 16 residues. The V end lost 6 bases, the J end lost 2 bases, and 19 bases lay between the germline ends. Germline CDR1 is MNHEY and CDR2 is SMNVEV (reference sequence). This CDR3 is CASSPIAASSQETQYF. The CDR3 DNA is TGTGCCAGCAGCCCCATTGCGGCTAGCAGTCAAGAGACCCAGTACTTC.

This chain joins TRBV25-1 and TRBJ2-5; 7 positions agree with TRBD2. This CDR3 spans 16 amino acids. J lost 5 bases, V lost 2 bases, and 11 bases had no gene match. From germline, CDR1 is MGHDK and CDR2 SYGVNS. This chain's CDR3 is CASSERREGGSETQYF. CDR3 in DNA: TGTGCCAGCAGTGAAAGAAGGGAGGGAGGGTCTGAGACCCAGTACTTC.